This T cell receptor delta chain was documented in a study of Vδ1+ human thymocytes. CDR1 and CDR2 (germline): TSWWSYY, QGS. V lost 5 bases and J lost 0, with 34 bases in between. This CDR3 contains 22 residues. Remarks on this clone: As yet, its antigen is unknown.

Alphabeta T cells were depleted, then CD3+ Vdelta1+ Vdelta2- thymocytes were FACS-sorted. Whole-study results and caveats: Thymic TRG and TRD repertoires appeared highly polyclonal.

Sequences come from RNA converted to cDNA by reverse transcription. Multiplex PCR used pooled V-gene forward primers and a constant-region reverse primer to amplify CDR3s. TCRdb re-processed the multiplex PCR reads via CATT. The sample has some 25,000 delta-chain clones; around 7.7% are singletons. The chain recombines TRDV1 with TRDJ1; the D call may be TRDD2 or TRDD3 (8 bases each). Material for sequencing was Vdelta1+ gamma-delta thymocytes from the thymus. Specified subset: FACS-sorted CD3+ TCRalphabeta- TCRVdelta1+ TCRVdelta2- thymocytes. The receptor was derived from a girl under three years old who had congenital heart surgery. This chain's CDR3 is CALGPLLPTQTGGHRYTDKLIF. The CDR3, as DNA: TGTGCTCTTGGGCCGCTTCTTCCTACGCAGACTGGGGGCCACAGGTACACCGATAAACTCATCTTT.